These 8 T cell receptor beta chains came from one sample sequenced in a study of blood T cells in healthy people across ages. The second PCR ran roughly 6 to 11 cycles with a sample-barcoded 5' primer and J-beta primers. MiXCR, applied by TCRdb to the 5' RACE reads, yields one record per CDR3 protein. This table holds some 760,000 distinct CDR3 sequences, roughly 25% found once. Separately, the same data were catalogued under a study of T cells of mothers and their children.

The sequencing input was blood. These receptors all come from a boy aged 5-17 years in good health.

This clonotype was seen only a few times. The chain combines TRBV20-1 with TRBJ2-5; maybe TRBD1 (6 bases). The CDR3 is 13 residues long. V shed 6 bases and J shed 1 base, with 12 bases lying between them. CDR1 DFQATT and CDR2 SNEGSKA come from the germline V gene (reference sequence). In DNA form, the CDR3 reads TGCAGTGCGGAGGACAGATCCCAAGAGACCCAGTACTTC. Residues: CSAEDRSQETQYF.

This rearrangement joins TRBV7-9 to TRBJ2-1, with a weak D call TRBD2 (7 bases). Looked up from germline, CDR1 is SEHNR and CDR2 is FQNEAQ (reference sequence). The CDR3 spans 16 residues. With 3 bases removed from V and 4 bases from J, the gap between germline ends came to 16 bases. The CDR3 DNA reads TGTGCCAGCAGCTTGGGGGCGGGAGCGGCATACAATGAGCAGTTCTTC. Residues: CASSLGAGAAYNEQFF.

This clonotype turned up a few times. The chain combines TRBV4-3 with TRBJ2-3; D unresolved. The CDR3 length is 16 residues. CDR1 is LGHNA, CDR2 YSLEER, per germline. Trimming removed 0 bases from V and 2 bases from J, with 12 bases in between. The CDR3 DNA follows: TGCGCCAGCAGCCAAGATATGCGGAGTTACACAGATACGCAGTATTTT. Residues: CASSQDMRSYTDTQYF.

CDR3 DNA sequence: TGTGCCACCAGCAGAGATACAGGGGACCGGAATGGCTACACCTTC. It encodes CATSRDTGDRNGYTF. This chain uses TRBV15 with TRBJ1-2; the match to TRBD1 covers 7 bases. Looked up from germline, CDR1 is LNHNV and CDR2 is YYDKDF (reference sequence). The CDR3 spans 15 residues. Trimming removed 0 bases from V and 6 bases from J; junction bases left unmatched: 7.

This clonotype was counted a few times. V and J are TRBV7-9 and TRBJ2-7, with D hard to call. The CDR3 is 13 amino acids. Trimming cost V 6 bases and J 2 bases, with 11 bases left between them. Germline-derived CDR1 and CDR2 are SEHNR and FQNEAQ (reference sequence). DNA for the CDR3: TGTGCCAGCAGTAAGACACCTACCTACGAGCAGTACTTC. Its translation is CASSKTPTYEQYF.

The CDR3 loop is CASSRSGRGTEAFF. The DNA of the CDR3 is TGTGCCAGCAGCCGATCGGGCCGGGGCACTGAAGCTTTCTTT. The J gene is TRBJ1-1, the V gene TRBV9; D is uncertain. Trimming left V 4 bases short and J 4 bases short, with 14 bases between. CDR1 SGDLS and CDR2 YYNGEE come from the germline V gene. This CDR3 has 14 amino acids.

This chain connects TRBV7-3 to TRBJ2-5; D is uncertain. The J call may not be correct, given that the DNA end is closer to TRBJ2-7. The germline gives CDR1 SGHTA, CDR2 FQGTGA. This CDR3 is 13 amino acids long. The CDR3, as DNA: TGTGCCAGCAGCTCCCATCCCGGTTACGAGCAGTACTTC. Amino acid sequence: CASSSHPGYEQYF.

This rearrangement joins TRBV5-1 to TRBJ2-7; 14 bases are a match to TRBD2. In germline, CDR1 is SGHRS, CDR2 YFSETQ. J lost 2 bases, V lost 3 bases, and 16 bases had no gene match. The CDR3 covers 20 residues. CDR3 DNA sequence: TGCGCCAGCAGCTCGTCGGGATTCAGACTAGCGGGAGGGTCCGCCTACGAGCAGTACTTC. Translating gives CASSSSGFRLAGGSAYEQYF.